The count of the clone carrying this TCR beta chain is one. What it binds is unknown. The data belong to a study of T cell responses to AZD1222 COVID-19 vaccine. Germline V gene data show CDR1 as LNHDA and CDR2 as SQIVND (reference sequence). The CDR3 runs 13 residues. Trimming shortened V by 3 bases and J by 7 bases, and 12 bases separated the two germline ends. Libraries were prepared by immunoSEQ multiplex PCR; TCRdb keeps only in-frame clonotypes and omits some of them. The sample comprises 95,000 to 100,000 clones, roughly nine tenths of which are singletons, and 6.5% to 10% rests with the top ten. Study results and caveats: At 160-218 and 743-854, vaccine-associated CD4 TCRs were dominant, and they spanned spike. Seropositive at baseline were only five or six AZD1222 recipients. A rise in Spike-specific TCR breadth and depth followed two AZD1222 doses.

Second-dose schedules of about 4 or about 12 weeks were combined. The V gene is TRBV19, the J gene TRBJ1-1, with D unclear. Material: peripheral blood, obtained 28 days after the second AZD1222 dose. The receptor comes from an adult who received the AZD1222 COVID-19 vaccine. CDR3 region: CASSMNGPIEAFF. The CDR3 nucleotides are TGTGCCAGTAGTATGAACGGACCGATTGAAGCTTTCTTT.